This T cell receptor (beta chain) was sequenced during a study of post-analysis software for immune sequencing data. The study's findings and limits: Controls had lower frequencies than patients of about 5 TRBV segments, which included TRBV5-6, TRBV5-1 and TRBV20-1.

Included in the TCR beta cDNA libraries were unique molecular identifiers. Roughly 500,000 cDNA molecules were recovered from an input of about 0.9 to 11 million T cells. In TCRdb, the PCR reads were re-called with MiXCR into one record per CDR3 protein. The sample records about 500,000 distinct CDR3 sequences, around 40% being singletons. The CDR3 spans 13 residues. Losses at the gene ends were 8 bases for V and 4 bases for J; bases not matched to a gene: 8. The germline V gene has CDR1 MDHEN and CDR2 SYDVKM. This clonotype appeared a few times. Its antigen is currently unknown. The chain has TRBV28 and TRBJ2-7; TRBD2 aligns across 7 bases. The clonotype comes from a girl aged 10 to 17 with multiple sclerosis. The material sequenced was blood. CDR3 region: CASPGLDRYEQYF. CDR3 nucleotides: TGTGCCAGCCCTGGACTAGATCGGTACGAGCAGTACTTC.